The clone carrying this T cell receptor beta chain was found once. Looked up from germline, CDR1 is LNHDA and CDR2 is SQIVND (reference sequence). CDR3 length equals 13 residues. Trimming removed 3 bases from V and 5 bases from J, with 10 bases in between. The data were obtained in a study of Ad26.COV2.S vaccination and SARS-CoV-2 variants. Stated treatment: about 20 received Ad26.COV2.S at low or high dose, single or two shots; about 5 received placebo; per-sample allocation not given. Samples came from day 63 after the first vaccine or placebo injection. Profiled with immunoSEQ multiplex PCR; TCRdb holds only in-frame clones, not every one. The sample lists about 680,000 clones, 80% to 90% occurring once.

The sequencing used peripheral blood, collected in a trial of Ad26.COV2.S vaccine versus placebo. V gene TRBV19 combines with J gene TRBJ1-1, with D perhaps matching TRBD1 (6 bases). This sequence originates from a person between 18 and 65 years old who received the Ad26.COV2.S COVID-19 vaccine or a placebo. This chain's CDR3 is CASSMRDTTEAFF. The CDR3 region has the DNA TGTGCCAGTAGTATGCGGGACACGACTGAAGCTTTCTTT. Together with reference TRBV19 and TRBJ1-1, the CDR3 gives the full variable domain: DGGITQSPKYLFRKEGQNVTLSCEQNLNHDAMYWYRQDPGQGLRLIYYSQIVNDFQKGDIAEGYSVSREKKESFPLTVTSAQKNPTAFYLCASSMRDTTEAFFGQGTRLTVV.